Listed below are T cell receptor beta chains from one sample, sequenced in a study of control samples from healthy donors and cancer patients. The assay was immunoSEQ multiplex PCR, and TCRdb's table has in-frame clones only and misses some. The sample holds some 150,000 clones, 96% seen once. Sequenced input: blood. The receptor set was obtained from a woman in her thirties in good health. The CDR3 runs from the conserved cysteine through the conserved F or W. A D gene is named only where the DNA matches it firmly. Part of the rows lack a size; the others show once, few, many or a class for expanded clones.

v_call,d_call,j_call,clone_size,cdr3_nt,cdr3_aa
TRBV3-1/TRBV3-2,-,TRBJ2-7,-,TGTGCCAGCAGCACCTACAGGGTCTCCTACGAGCAGTACTTC,CASSTYRVSYEQYF
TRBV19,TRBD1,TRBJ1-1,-,TGTGCCAGCGCGAACAGGGGGAACACTGAAGCTTTCTTT,CASANRGNTEAFF
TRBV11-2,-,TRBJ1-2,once,TGTGCCAGCAGCGTAGGGGCCCCGACAGTATTTAACTATGGCTACACCTTC,CASSVGAPTVFNYGYTF
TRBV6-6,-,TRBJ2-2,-,TGTGCCAGCAGGGGTACCACGGACAGCAACACCGGGGAGCTGTTTTTT,CASRGTTDSNTGELFF
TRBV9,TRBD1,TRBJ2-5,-,TGTGCCAGCAGCGTAGGGGACAGGGGTTTTTGGGGAGAGACCCAGTACTTC,CASSVGDRGFWGETQYF
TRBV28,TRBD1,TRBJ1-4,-,TGTGCCAGCAGGCGGACAGGCGGTGAAAAACTGTTTTTT,CASRRTGGEKLFF
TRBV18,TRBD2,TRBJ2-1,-,TGTGCCAGCTCACCACCGGGGCTAGCGGGAAATGAGCAGTTCTTC,CASSPPGLAGNEQFF
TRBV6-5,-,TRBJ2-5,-,TGTGCCAGCAGGGGACTCCCGAACCAAGAGACCCAGTACTTC,CASRGLPNQETQYF
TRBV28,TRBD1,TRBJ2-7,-,TGTGCCAGCAGCGACAGGGCCCTAATCTACGAGCAGTACTTC,CASSDRALIYEQYF
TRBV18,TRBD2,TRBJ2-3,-,TGTGCCAGCTCAGCTCTAGCGGGAGGGCCTTCAGATACGCAGTATTTT,CASSALAGGPSDTQYF
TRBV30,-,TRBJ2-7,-,TGTGCCTGGAGTCGGCGGTCCAACGAGCAGTACTTC,CAWSRRSNEQYF
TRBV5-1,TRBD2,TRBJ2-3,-,TGCGCCAGCAGCCGGCCGGGACTAGCGGGGGTCACAGATACGCAGTATTTT,CASSRPGLAGVTDTQYF
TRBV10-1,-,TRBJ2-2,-,TGCGCCAGCAGTGTTAACCGCTTGGAGCTGTTTTTT,CASSVNRLELFF
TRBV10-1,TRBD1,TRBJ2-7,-,TGCGCCAGCAGAGGGACAGAGCTCCGCTACGAGCAGTACTTC,CASRGTELRYEQYF
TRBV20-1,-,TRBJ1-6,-,TGCAGTGCTAGTGCGGGTCCCCCTTCACCCCTCCACTTT,CSASAGPPSPLHF
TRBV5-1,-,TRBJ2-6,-,TGCGCCAGCAGCTTGTCGGTGGGAGCTGGGGCCAACGTCCTGACTTTC,CASSLSVGAGANVLTF
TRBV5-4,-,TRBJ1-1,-,TGTGCCAGCAGCTTTGTAGGGACTGAAGCTTTCTTT,CASSFVGTEAFF
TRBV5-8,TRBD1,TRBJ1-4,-,TGTGCCAGCAGCCCAGGGACAGGTCCTAATGAAAAACTGTTTTTT,CASSPGTGPNEKLFF
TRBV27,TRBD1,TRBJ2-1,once,TGTGCCACCTCTAGGCCGGGACAGGGGTTCAGGGAGCAGTTCTTC,CATSRPGQGFREQFF
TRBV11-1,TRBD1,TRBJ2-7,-,TGTGCCAGCAGCCCGCAGGGGGCTATCGGCTACGAGCAGTACTTC,CASSPQGAIGYEQYF
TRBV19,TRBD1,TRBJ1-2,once,TGTGCCAGTAGGATAGGAGGGGGCGACTATGGCTACACCTTC,CASRIGGGDYGYTF
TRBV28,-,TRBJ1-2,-,TGTGCCAGCCACTCTGTCGGTCCGAACTATGGCTACACCTTC,CASHSVGPNYGYTF
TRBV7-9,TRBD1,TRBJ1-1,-,TGTGCCAGCAGCTCCAACAGGGGTATGGGGAGAACTGAAGCTTTCTTT,CASSSNRGMGRTEAFF
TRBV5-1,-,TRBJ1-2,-,TGCGCCAGCAGCTTCGAGAAAGCCTATGGCTACACCTTC,CASSFEKAYGYTF